This paragraph covers one TCR beta chain sequence. Antigen: not known. It was about 180 ng DNA, 33,000 or so T cell genomes, that sorted-subset replicate PCRs used. Original processing methods: As immunoSEQ supplied junction-only sequences (without quality scores), filtering differed. The method was immunoSEQ multiplex PCR; TCRdb's version includes in-frame clones alone and lacks a portion of them. The V and J calls and clone size were taken over from that table, and D and trimming were inferred from the DNA. The table records about 1 million clones, about 75% of them present only once. The record originates from a study of shared clonotypes between healthy human individuals. The study drew its donors from healthy HIV-negative adults without recent acute infections or vaccinations. Trimming stripped 5 bases from V and 0 bases from J, with 13 bases between. The V gene's germline CDR1 is SGHRS and CDR2 YFSETQ. This CDR3 is built from 15 residues.

Study findings and constraints: In having few donors, the study represented limited genetic and exposure-history diversity.

The rearrangement uses TRBV5-1 and TRBJ2-3; possible D gene TRBD2, 5 bases. Specimen: memory CD4+ T cells sorted from blood. Indicated subset: CD45RA-negative fraction. This receptor was taken from a man between 18 and 35 years old in good health. The CDR3, as DNA: TGCGCCAGCAGGTCCGGGGAGTCGAGCACAGATACGCAGTATTTT. Translation: CASRSGESSTDTQYF.